These T cell receptor beta chains were read from a single sample in a study of Graves' ophthalmopathy and Graves' hyperthyroidism. TCRdb reprocessed the multiplex PCR reads with MiXCR, giving one entry per CDR3 protein. The sample contains about 1.1 million distinct CDR3 sequences, less than 45% of which appear only once. The sequenced sample was peripheral blood or thyroid tissue (not recorded which). The source of these receptors is an adult man with Graves' hyperthyroidism. CDR3s include the opening cysteine and the closing phenylalanine or tryptophan. Each record gives: V gene, CDR3 length, CDR3 protein.

V gene: TRBV6-1; CDR3 length: 11; CDR3 protein: CAIARNYEQYF
V gene: TRBV6-6; CDR3 length: 16; CDR3 protein: CASVIVSAGGQYEQYF
V gene: TRBV6-1; CDR3 length: 16; CDR3 protein: CASSRGTGHANYGYTF
V gene: TRBV19; CDR3 length: 14; CDR3 protein: CASSIDVRYNEQFF
V gene: TRBV20-1; CDR3 length: 15; CDR3 protein: CSARMRSSYNSPLHF
V gene: TRBV7-8; CDR3 length: 16; CDR3 protein: CASSASSGQGHQPQHF
V gene: TRBV25-1; CDR3 length: 13; CDR3 protein: CAIRTGGFETQYF
V gene: TRBV9; CDR3 length: 14; CDR3 protein: CASSGEAGRYGYTF
V gene: TRBV20-1; CDR3 length: 15; CDR3 protein: CSAGHRGQGRDGYTF
V gene: TRBV20-1; CDR3 length: 14; CDR3 protein: CSATQGSGANVLTF
V gene: TRBV10-3; CDR3 length: 18; CDR3 protein: CAISDQRGAGDDTDTQYF
V gene: TRBV5-1; CDR3 length: 13; CDR3 protein: CASSVGQTNGYTF
V gene: TRBV14; CDR3 length: 12; CDR3 protein: CASSYSVQPQHF
V gene: TRBV30; CDR3 length: 14; CDR3 protein: CAWSAGAEYSPLHF
V gene: TRBV9; CDR3 length: 13; CDR3 protein: CASSSQDHYEQYF
V gene: TRBV12-3/TRBV12-4; CDR3 length: 14; CDR3 protein: CASSLPGSQETQYF
V gene: TRBV5-1; CDR3 length: 17; CDR3 protein: CASSPGTGGLSNQPQHF
V gene: TRBV12-3/TRBV12-4; CDR3 length: 12; CDR3 protein: CASSLTRNEAFF
V gene: TRBV5-1; CDR3 length: 14; CDR3 protein: CASSLGDRVDGYTF
V gene: TRBV2; CDR3 length: 13; CDR3 protein: CASSEELTGELFF
V gene: TRBV15; CDR3 length: 16; CDR3 protein: CATSRGGGSGANVLTF
V gene: TRBV10-3; CDR3 length: 14; CDR3 protein: CAISESASNSPLHF
V gene: TRBV5-6; CDR3 length: 14; CDR3 protein: CASAQGGANSPLHF
V gene: TRBV10-3; CDR3 length: 14; CDR3 protein: CAISGEDSWEKLFF
V gene: TRBV27; CDR3 length: 13; CDR3 protein: CASRSTGIGEQYF
V gene: TRBV7-9; CDR3 length: 14; CDR3 protein: CASSLKREGGELFF
V gene: TRBV20-1; CDR3 length: 13; CDR3 protein: CSAKRTGAGEQFF
V gene: TRBV2; CDR3 length: 16; CDR3 protein: CASSPPSPGVAETQYF
V gene: TRBV5-5; CDR3 length: 11; CDR3 protein: CASNREYEQYF
V gene: TRBV5-4; CDR3 length: 16; CDR3 protein: CASSYSGTGIFYEQYF
V gene: TRBV29-1; CDR3 length: 15; CDR3 protein: CSVFMAGVSTGELFF
V gene: TRBV7-9; CDR3 length: 17; CDR3 protein: CASSPGTAGKFRTEAFF
V gene: TRBV25-1; CDR3 length: 13; CDR3 protein: CASPGTGDYGYTF
V gene: TRBV5-8; CDR3 length: 16; CDR3 protein: CASSDELTGYSLPQHF
V gene: TRBV10-3; CDR3 length: 16; CDR3 protein: CAISPFYGAYDQPQHF
V gene: TRBV6-1; CDR3 length: 16; CDR3 protein: CASSVARRIRNTEAFF
V gene: TRBV10-3; CDR3 length: 14; CDR3 protein: CAISVREITGELFF
V gene: TRBV7-8; CDR3 length: 18; CDR3 protein: CASSLRWEAGSPPDTQYF
V gene: TRBV7-8; CDR3 length: 16; CDR3 protein: CASRSGTKYFQWPQHF
V gene: TRBV29-1; CDR3 length: 15; CDR3 protein: CSVTLLWNTFGTQYF
V gene: TRBV10-2; CDR3 length: 15; CDR3 protein: CASSSTANPRYGYTF
V gene: TRBV7-9; CDR3 length: 14; CDR3 protein: CASSLEEETYEQYF
V gene: TRBV10-3; CDR3 length: 15; CDR3 protein: CAISEAGPGANVLTF
V gene: TRBV7-9; CDR3 length: 16; CDR3 protein: CASSPRDTSSGNTIYF
V gene: TRBV11-1; CDR3 length: 15; CDR3 protein: CASSQGANRDYEQYF
V gene: TRBV29-1; CDR3 length: 13; CDR3 protein: CSVDKQNTGELFF
V gene: TRBV19; CDR3 length: 14; CDR3 protein: CASLDRKYNQPQHF
V gene: TRBV5-6; CDR3 length: 17; CDR3 protein: CASSLVNRGLGNTEAFF
V gene: TRBV7-9; CDR3 length: 14; CDR3 protein: CASSKTGQYKLEYF
V gene: TRBV24-1; CDR3 length: 16; CDR3 protein: CATSDLGPGRQETQYF